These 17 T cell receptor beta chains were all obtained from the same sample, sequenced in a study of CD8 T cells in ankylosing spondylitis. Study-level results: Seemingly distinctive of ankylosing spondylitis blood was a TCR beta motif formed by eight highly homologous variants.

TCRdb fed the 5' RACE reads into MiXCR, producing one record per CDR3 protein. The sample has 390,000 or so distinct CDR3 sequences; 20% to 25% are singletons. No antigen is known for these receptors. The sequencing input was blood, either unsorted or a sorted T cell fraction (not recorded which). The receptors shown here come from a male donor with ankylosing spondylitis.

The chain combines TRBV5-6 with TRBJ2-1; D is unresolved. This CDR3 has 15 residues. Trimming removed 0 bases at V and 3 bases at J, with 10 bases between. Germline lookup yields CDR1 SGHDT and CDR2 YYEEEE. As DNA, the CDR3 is TGTGCCAGCAGCTTGGATCCTCAAATCTACAATGAGCAGTTCTTC. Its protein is CASSLDPQIYNEQFF.

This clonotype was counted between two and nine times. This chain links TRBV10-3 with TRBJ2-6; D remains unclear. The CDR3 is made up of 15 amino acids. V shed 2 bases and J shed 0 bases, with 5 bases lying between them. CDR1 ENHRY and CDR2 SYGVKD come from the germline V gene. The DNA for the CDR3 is TGTGCCATCAGTGAGAGAGACTCTGGGGCCAACGTCCTGACTTTC. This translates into CAISERDSGANVLTF.

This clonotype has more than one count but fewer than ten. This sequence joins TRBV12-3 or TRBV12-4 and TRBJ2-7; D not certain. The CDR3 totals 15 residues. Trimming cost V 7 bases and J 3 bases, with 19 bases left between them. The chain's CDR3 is CASTRVATNHYEQYF. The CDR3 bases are TGTGCCAGCACCCGGGTGGCTACCAATCACTACGAGCAGTACTTC.

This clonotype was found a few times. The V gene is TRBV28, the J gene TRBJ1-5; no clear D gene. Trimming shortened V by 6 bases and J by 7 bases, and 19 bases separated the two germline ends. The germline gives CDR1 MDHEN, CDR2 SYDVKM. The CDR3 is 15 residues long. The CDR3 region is CASRIPGQGKQPQHF. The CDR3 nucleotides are TGTGCCAGCAGAATCCCGGGCCAAGGGAAACAGCCCCAGCATTTT.

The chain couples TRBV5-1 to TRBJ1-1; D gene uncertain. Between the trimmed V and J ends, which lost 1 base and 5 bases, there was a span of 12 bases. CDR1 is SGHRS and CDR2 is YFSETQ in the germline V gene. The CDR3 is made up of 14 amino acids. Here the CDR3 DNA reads TGCGCCAGCAGCTTGAGTGGGAGGAGGACTGAAGCTTTCTTT. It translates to CASSLSGRRTEAFF.

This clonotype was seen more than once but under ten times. The DNA for the CDR3 is TGTGCCAGCAGTTCTGGGGCGGGTCTCTACAATGAGCAGTTCTTC. Translated, it gives CASSSGAGLYNEQFF. The J gene is TRBJ2-1, the V gene TRBV12-3 or TRBV12-4; D tentatively reads TRBD1 or TRBD2 (5 bases each). The CDR3 runs 15 residues. Trimming shortened V by 4 bases and J by 3 bases, and 13 bases separated the two germline ends.

DNA for the CDR3: TGTGCCAGCCGATTTTCCGGGACAGGGGTACCTGGGGCCAACGTCCTGACTTTC. This translates into CASRFSGTGVPGANVLTF. The chain couples TRBV2 to TRBJ2-6, with 10 nucleotides matching TRBD1. The CDR3 contains 18 residues. Germline CDR1 and CDR2: SNHLY and FYNNEI. The V gene end was trimmed by 8 bases and the J gene end by 2 bases; junction bases not matched to a gene: 12.

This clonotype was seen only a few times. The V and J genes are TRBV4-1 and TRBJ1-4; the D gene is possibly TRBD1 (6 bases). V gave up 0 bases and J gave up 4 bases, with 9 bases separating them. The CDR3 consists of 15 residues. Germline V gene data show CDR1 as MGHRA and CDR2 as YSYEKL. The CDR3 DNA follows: TGCGCCAGCAGCCAAGATGGACAGAGTAATGAAAAACTGTTTTTT. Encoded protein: CASSQDGQSNEKLFF.

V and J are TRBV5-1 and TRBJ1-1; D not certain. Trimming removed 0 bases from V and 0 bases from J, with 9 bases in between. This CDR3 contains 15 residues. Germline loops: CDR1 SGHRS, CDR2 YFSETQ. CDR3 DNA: TGCGCCAGCAGCTTGGCCCTGACAATGAACACTGAAGCTTTCTTT. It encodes CASSLALTMNTEAFF.

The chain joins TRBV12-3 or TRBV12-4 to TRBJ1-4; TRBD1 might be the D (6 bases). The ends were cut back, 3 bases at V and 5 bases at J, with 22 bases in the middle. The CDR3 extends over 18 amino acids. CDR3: CASSFFGNVWRGNEKLFF. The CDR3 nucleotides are TGTGCCAGCAGTTTTTTTGGCAACGTTTGGAGGGGGAATGAAAAACTGTTTTTT.

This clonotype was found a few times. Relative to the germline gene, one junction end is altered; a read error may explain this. The CDR3 bases are TGCAGTGCCAGAGGAGGGCCTCGGGCTTTCTTT. It translates to CSARGGPRAFF. The J gene is TRBJ1-1, the V gene TRBV20-1; D unclear. Germline V gene data show CDR1 as DFQATT and CDR2 as SNEGSKA (reference sequence). The CDR3 covers 11 residues.

The CDR3 DNA is TGTGCCAGCAGCGTCACGCCGAGGGGTGGGAAGGTCGAGCAGTACTTC. This translates into CASSVTPRGGKVEQYF. V and J are TRBV9 and TRBJ2-7; possibly TRBD1 or TRBD2 for D (5 bases each). The CDR3 is 16 residues long. V dropped 2 bases and J dropped 6 bases, with 21 bases sitting between them. CDR1 is SGDLS, CDR2 YYNGEE, per germline.

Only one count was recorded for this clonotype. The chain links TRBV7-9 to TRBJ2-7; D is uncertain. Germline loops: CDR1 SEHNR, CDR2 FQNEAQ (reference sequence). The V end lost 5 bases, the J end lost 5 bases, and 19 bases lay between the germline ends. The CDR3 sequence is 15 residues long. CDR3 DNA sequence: TGTGCCAGCAGCCCTAGGGTTGCAGGTCGGGACGAGCAGTACTTC. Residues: CASSPRVAGRDEQYF.

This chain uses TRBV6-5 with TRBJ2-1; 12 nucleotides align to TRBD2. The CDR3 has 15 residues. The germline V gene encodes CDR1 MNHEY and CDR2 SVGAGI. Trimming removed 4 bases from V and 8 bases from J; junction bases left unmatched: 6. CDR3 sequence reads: CASSSWTSGVDEQFF. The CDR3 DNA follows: TGTGCCAGCAGTTCCTGGACTAGCGGGGTGGATGAGCAGTTCTTC.

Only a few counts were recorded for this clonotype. CDR3 DNA: TGCGCCAGCAGCCTCGGACAGTCAGCGTGGTACTTC. Translating gives CASSLGQSAWYF. The rearrangement links TRBV5-1 to TRBJ2-4; tentatively, D is TRBD1 (6 bases). The CDR3 has 12 residues. V lost 4 bases and J 15 bases, leaving 17 bases between the germline ends. Germline loops: CDR1 SGHRS, CDR2 YFSETQ.

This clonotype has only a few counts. The CDR3 here is CASSLAPFGGYTF. The CDR3 bases are TGCGCCAGCAGCTTGGCGCCGTTTGGAGGCTACACCTTC. The rearrangement joins TRBV5-1 to TRBJ1-2; no reliable D call. The CDR3 loop spans 13 amino acids. Trimming removed 0 bases at V and 8 bases at J, with 11 bases between. Germline V gene lookup returns CDR1 SGHRS and CDR2 YFSETQ.

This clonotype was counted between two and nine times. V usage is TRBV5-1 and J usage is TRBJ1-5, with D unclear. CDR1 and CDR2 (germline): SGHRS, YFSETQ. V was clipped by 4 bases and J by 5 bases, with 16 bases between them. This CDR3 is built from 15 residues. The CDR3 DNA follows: TGCGCCAGCAGCCCGGGTGACTTTGGGGATCAGCCCCAGCATTTT. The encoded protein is CASSPGDFGDQPQHF.